The source of this T cell receptor beta chain is a study of T cells in localized non-small cell lung cancer. Study outcomes and limitations: Adjacent lung tissue had a median about 58 of the top 100 clones found in the tumor. Longer overall survival accompanied higher blood T cell density. Uninvolved adjacent lung showed the highest T cell clonality, exceeding tumor.

The sample holds one count of this clone. Its antigen is still unknown. The data were produced by immunoSEQ multiplex PCR, yet TCRdb's version contains in-frame clones alone and is incomplete. The table records around 2,000 clones, about a fifth of them present only once. Germline V CDR1 and CDR2: SQVTM, ANQGSEA. CDR3 length: 12 amino acids. V lost 6 bases, J lost 5 bases, and 13 bases lay in between. The authors took atypia-free adjacent lung at least 2 cm from the tumor margin. This receptor was identified in a man between 40 and 69 years old with stage I squamous cell lung carcinoma. The genes are TRBV29-1 and TRBJ2-5; tentatively, D is TRBD2 (5 bases). Sequencing used normal lung tissue next to the tumor, obtained before any cancer treatment. CDR3 region: CSVDGPGETQYF. In nucleotides, the CDR3 is TGCAGCGTAGACGGGCCGGGGGAGACCCAGTACTTC. Full variable domain (outside the CDR3, taken from reference TRBV29-1 and TRBJ2-5): SAVISQKPSRDICQRGTSLTIQCQVDSQVTMMFWYRQQPGQSLTLIATANQGSEATYESGFVIDKFPISRPNLTFSTLTVSNMSPEDSSIYLCSVDGPGETQYFGPGTRLLVL.